The next 22 T cell receptor beta chains were all read from a single sample in a study of spatial heterogeneity in lung cancer. TCRdb reprocessed the 5' RACE reads with MiXCR, giving one entry per CDR3 protein. The sample lists some 83,000 distinct CDR3 sequences; around 21% were seen once. Time point specified: sample taken at primary tumor resection. No cells were sorted before sequencing. The whole RNA sequenced was extracted from tumor, nontumor lung or frozen PBMC. Sequencing was performed on PBMCs, taken at surgery. Source of these receptors: a male donor with early-stage non-small cell lung cancer.

This clonotype was seen more than once but under ten times. The chain recombines TRBV20-1 with TRBJ2-3, with D possibly TRBD2 on 5 matching bases. This CDR3 comprises 16 residues. Germline V gives CDR1 DFQATT, CDR2 SNEGSKA (reference sequence). Trimming left V 3 bases short and J 2 bases short, with 18 bases between. The CDR3: CSASIPPSEVTDTQYF. The CDR3 nucleotides are TGCAGTGCTAGCATTCCCCCCTCGGAGGTCACAGATACGCAGTATTTT.

There are many counts of this clonotype. The CDR3 sequence: CASRGLAYEQYF. In nucleotides, the CDR3 is TGTGCCAGCAGGGGGCTGGCCTACGAGCAGTACTTC. The chain has TRBV2 and TRBJ2-7; tentative D call: TRBD1 (5 bases). The CDR3 contains 12 residues. Trimming removed 6 bases from V and 2 bases from J, with 8 bases in between. Germline CDR1 reads SNHLY; CDR2 reads FYNNEI.

V is TRBV12-3 or TRBV12-4 and J is TRBJ1-1; TRBD1 aligns across 12 bases. There are 13 residues in the CDR3. The ends lost 10 bases at V and 3 bases at J; junction bases unmatched: 3. Here the CDR3 reads CATGQGADTEAFF. CDR3 sequence (DNA): TGTGCCACGGGACAGGGGGCTGACACTGAAGCTTTCTTT.

This clonotype has only a few counts. The chain links TRBV24-1 to TRBJ2-7, with TRBD1 as a possible D gene (6 bases). Germline V gene sequence: CDR1 KGHDR, CDR2 SFDVKD. The CDR3 loop spans 15 amino acids. V gave up 8 bases and J gave up 0 bases, with 16 bases separating them. The CDR3 loop is CATTSGTPSSYEQYF. For the CDR3, the DNA is TGTGCCACCACCTCGGGGACACCCAGCTCCTACGAGCAGTACTTC.

V usage is TRBV27 and J usage is TRBJ1-6; TRBD1 might be the D (6 bases). CDR3 size: 14 residues. Germline CDR1 MNHEY, CDR2 SMNVEV (reference sequence). The ends were cut back, 0 bases at V and 7 bases at J, with 7 bases in the middle. The CDR3 DNA reads TGTGCCAGCAGTTTATCAGGGGGGAATTCACCCCTCCACTTT. Translation gives CASSLSGGNSPLHF.

This clonotype has only a few counts. The chain is built from TRBV6-2 or TRBV6-3 and TRBJ2-3; 7 bases line up with TRBD2. Trimming took 5 bases from V and 0 from J; bases not matched to a gene: 8. Germline CDR1 reads MNHEY; CDR2 reads SVGEGT. The CDR3 consists of 16 residues. CDR3 sequence: CASSPGLRASTDTQYF. CDR3 DNA sequence: TGTGCCAGCAGTCCGGGACTAAGAGCTAGCACAGATACGCAGTATTTT.

With respect to this clonotype: A read error may produce the germline difference seen at one junction end. V usage is TRBV9 and J usage is TRBJ2-3; D call uncertain. This CDR3 region has 13 residues. Germline V CDR1 and CDR2: SGDLS, YYNGEE. The CDR3 here is CASGVGYTDTQYF. CDR3 DNA: TGTGCCAGCGGCGTTGGCTACACAGATACGCAGTATTTT.

V usage is TRBV6-1 and J usage is TRBJ2-5, with D perhaps TRBD1 (5 bases). This CDR3 is 15 amino acids long. Trimming stripped 7 bases from V and 4 bases from J, with 19 bases between. Germline values: CDR1 MNHNS, CDR2 SASEGT. CDR3 residues: CASTRSQGILETQYF. The CDR3 DNA sequence: TGTGCCAGCACTCGGTCCCAGGGAATTTTAGAGACCCAGTACTTC.

This clonotype was recorded a few times. The chain uses TRBV7-2 and TRBJ2-1, with D unclear. V was trimmed by 7 bases and J by 5 bases, leaving 12 bases between them. The CDR3 contains 13 residues. Germline V gene sequence: CDR1 SGHTA, CDR2 FQGNSA. This CDR3 is CASTLLSDNEQFF. The CDR3 region has the DNA TGTGCCAGCACCCTTCTCAGCGACAATGAGCAGTTCTTC.

This clonotype was counted between two and nine times. The chain carries TRBV10-3 and TRBJ2-5, with D perhaps being TRBD1 or TRBD2 (6 bases each). Germline V CDR1 and CDR2: ENHRY, SYGVKD. Trimming removed 3 bases at V and 8 bases at J, with 13 bases between. The CDR3 has 13 residues. The CDR3 region has the DNA TGTGCCATCAGTGACCCGGGGGCGGTCACCCAGTACTTC. Translated, it gives CAISDPGAVTQYF.

The chain combines TRBV25-1 with TRBJ2-7; D gene unclear. Germline V gives CDR1 MGHDK, CDR2 SYGVNS. V dropped 3 bases and J dropped 3 bases, with 9 bases sitting between them. The CDR3 is made up of 13 amino acids. CDR3 nucleotide sequence: TGTGCCAGCAGTGAGGGCGGAATCTACGAGCAGTACTTC. It encodes CASSEGGIYEQYF.

This chain connects TRBV6-6 to TRBJ1-6; perhaps TRBD1 as D (6 bases). This CDR3 is built from 15 residues. Germline lookup yields CDR1 MNHNY and CDR2 SVGAGI (reference sequence). V lost 7 bases and J lost 4, with 14 bases in between. In DNA, the CDR3 is TGTGCCAGCACCCAGGACAGCAATTATAATTCACCCCTCCACTTT. Translating it yields CASTQDSNYNSPLHF.

This clonotype was seen a handful of times. The gene calls are TRBV5-1 and TRBJ2-7; D might be TRBD2 (5 bases). Trimming removed 3 bases from V and 2 bases from J, with 15 bases in between. CDR3 length equals 15 residues. In germline, CDR1 is SGHRS, CDR2 YFSETQ. The CDR3 here is CASSSGFDGPYEQYF. The CDR3 coding sequence is TGCGCCAGCAGCTCGGGGTTTGACGGACCCTACGAGCAGTACTTC.

This rearrangement joins TRBV30 to TRBJ1-1; no reliable D call. V lost 2 bases, J lost 1 base, and 8 bases lay in between. The CDR3 loop spans 13 amino acids. Germline loops: CDR1 GTSNPN, CDR2 SVGIG (reference sequence). The CDR3 loop reads CAWSKQPNTEAFF. For the CDR3, the DNA is TGTGCCTGGAGTAAGCAGCCGAACACTGAAGCTTTCTTT.

A few counts support this clonotype. The rearrangement links TRBV30 to TRBJ1-1; D gene ambiguous. Trimming took 1 base from V and 1 from J, leaving 7 bases between them. CDR1 GTSNPN and CDR2 SVGIG come from the germline V gene (reference sequence). CDR3 size: 13 residues. DNA of the CDR3: TGTGCCTGGAGTGGCCTGGGGAACACTGAAGCTTTCTTT. Its translation is CAWSGLGNTEAFF.

This clonotype was counted ten times or more. In DNA form, the CDR3 reads TGTGCCAGCAGCTTAGGTCTTCTGGAGCAGTACTTC. Its translation: CASSLGLLEQYF. This chain uses TRBV7-2 with TRBJ2-7, with no clear D. The V gene lost 1 base and the J gene lost 7 bases, with 8 bases spanning the gap. The CDR3 is made up of 12 amino acids. Germline loops: CDR1 SGHTA, CDR2 FQGNSA.

This clonotype was counted a few times. The CDR3 here is CASSLVVAAGTYNEQFF. CDR3 DNA: TGTGCCAGCAGCTTAGTTGTCGCGGCGGGGACTTACAATGAGCAGTTCTTC. The chain joins TRBV7-2 to TRBJ2-1, with D perhaps matching TRBD2 (6 bases). The V end lost 1 base, the J end lost 4 bases, and 17 bases lay between the germline ends. Germline CDR1 is SGHTA and CDR2 is FQGNSA. This CDR3 is built from 17 residues.

This clonotype has a count of ten or more. The chain joins TRBV9 to TRBJ1-1; no reliable D call. There are 14 residues in the CDR3. Per germline, CDR1 SGDLS and CDR2 YYNGEE. V lost 1 base to trimming and J lost 0 bases, with 7 bases between them. The chain's CDR3 is CASSVSFLNTEAFF. The CDR3 nucleotides read TGTGCCAGCAGCGTATCCTTCCTGAACACTGAAGCTTTCTTT. The full variable domain, with the rest looked up from reference TRBV9 and TRBJ1-1, is DSGVTQTPKHLITATGQRVTLRCSPRSGDLSVYWYQQSLDQGLQFLIQYYNGEERAKGNILERFSAQQFPDLHSELNLSSLELGDSALYFCASSVSFLNTEAFFGQGTRLTVV.

This clonotype was seen ten or more times. The rearrangement links TRBV7-9 to TRBJ1-3; perhaps TRBD1 as D (6 bases). Germline assignment: CDR1 SEHNR and CDR2 FQNEAQ (reference sequence). This CDR3 has 18 residues. Trimming stripped 4 bases from V and 0 bases from J, with 19 bases between. CDR3: CASSSPTGNPVSGNTIYF. CDR3 in DNA: TGTGCCAGCAGCTCCCCGACAGGAAATCCAGTCTCTGGAAACACCATATATTTT.

This clonotype was seen repeatedly, ten times or more. This chain links TRBV7-8 with TRBJ2-3, with TRBD2 matching over 7 bases. This CDR3 spans 12 amino acids. Germline trimming cut 5 bases from V and 5 bases from J; bases unmatched to any gene: 1. Germline V gives CDR1 SGHVS, CDR2 FQNEAQ. The CDR3, as DNA: TGTGCCAGCAGCCGGACTAGAGATACGCAGTATTTT. It yields the protein CASSRTRDTQYF.

The chain's CDR3 is CASSPGGVPGYTF. The CDR3 nucleotides read TGTGCCAGCAGCCCAGGGGGGGTGCCTGGCTACACCTTC. The V and J genes are TRBV7-2 and TRBJ1-2, with TRBD1 identical over 7 bases. The CDR3 loop spans 13 amino acids. CDR1 SGHTA and CDR2 FQGNSA come from the germline V gene. Losses at the gene ends were 5 bases for V and 7 bases for J; bases not matched to a gene: 7.

This clonotype was detected only a few times. In DNA, the CDR3 is TGCAGTGCTAGGCGGGGCGGTGCCTACGAGCAGTACTTC. Translation gives CSARRGGAYEQYF. V gene TRBV20-1 combines with J gene TRBJ2-7, with D perhaps TRBD2 (6 bases). The germline CDR1 and CDR2 sequences are DFQATT and SNEGSKA (reference sequence). V dropped 3 bases and J dropped 2 bases, with 11 bases sitting between them. The CDR3 runs 13 residues.